A single sample gave rise to the 30 T cell receptor beta chains below, sequenced in a study of beta chain features in type 1 diabetes. Expressed TCRB transcripts were sequenced because the isolated RNA had all been reverse transcribed beforehand. Profiled with immunoSEQ multiplex PCR; TCRdb holds only in-frame clones, not every one. The sample gives some 900,000 clones, 15% to 20% of which show up once; around 0.02% is in the top ten. The sample taken for sequencing was naive CD4+ T cells from blood. All receptors come from a woman between 18 and 30 years old in good health.

In its sample, this clone was seen a few times. The V and J genes are TRBV7-2 and TRBJ1-2; possible D gene TRBD1, 6 bases. The CDR3 consists of 14 residues. Germline assignment: CDR1 SGHTA and CDR2 FQGNSA. The ends were cut back, 8 bases at V and 8 bases at J, with 21 bases in the middle. This CDR3 reads CASGYREEAYGYTF. The CDR3 nucleotides read TGTGCCAGCGGCTACAGGGAAGAGGCTTACGGCTACACCTTC.

The rearrangement links TRBV28 to TRBJ1-4; D is ambiguous. Trimming stripped 6 bases from V and 0 bases from J, with 14 bases between. Germline CDR1 and CDR2: MDHEN and SYDVKM. The CDR3 is made up of 16 amino acids. Here the CDR3 reads CASREAQLATNEKLFF. The CDR3 coding sequence is TGTGCCAGCAGGGAAGCGCAACTCGCAACTAATGAAAAACTGTTTTTT.

This clone has just a few counts. This rearrangement joins TRBV5-1 to TRBJ2-1; D may be TRBD2 (6 bases). V lost 0 bases, J lost 10 bases, and 17 bases lay in between. Looked up from germline, CDR1 is SGHRS and CDR2 is YFSETQ. CDR3 size: 15 residues. The DNA of the CDR3 is TGCGCCAGCAGCTTGGCCGGTCTAGCGTTCTCCGAGCAGTTCTTC. It codes for CASSLAGLAFSEQFF.

This clone was detected only a few times. This chain uses TRBV5-6 with TRBJ2-7; TRBD2 is a possible D gene (5 bases). Per germline, CDR1 SGHDT and CDR2 YYEEEE. With 4 bases removed from V and 4 bases from J, the gap between germline ends came to 15 bases. The CDR3 has 14 residues. In DNA, the CDR3 is TGTGCCAGCAGCCTGACGGGGATCGCGTACGAGCAGTACTTC. Translation gives CASSLTGIAYEQYF.

Here the CDR3 reads CASSLSAMDEQYF. The CDR3 DNA sequence: TGTGCCAGCAGCTTAAGCGCTATGGACGAGCAGTACTTC. This chain uses TRBV7-3 with TRBJ2-7, with D hard to call. CDR1 and CDR2 from the germline V gene are SGHTA and FQGTGA. This CDR3 region has 13 residues. Between the trimmed V and J ends, which lost 1 base and 5 bases, there was a span of 9 bases.

Of note for this clone: Other DNA sequences from this sample encode an identical CDR3 as well. V and J are TRBV18 and TRBJ2-7, with D possibly matching TRBD1 (5 bases). The ends were cut back, 0 bases at V and 3 bases at J, with 9 bases in the middle. The CDR3 extends over 14 amino acids. Germline CDR1 reads KGHSH; CDR2 reads LQKENI. In nucleotides, the CDR3 is TGTGCCAGCTCACCACCGGGGCCTAACTACGAGCAGTACTTC. Amino acid sequence: CASSPPGPNYEQYF.

This clone was picked up a small number of times. This sample includes further DNA sequences coding for the same CDR3. The chain employs TRBV19 and TRBJ2-1; a weak D match, TRBD2 (5 bases). The CDR3 contains 14 residues. V dropped 3 bases and J dropped 3 bases, with 9 bases sitting between them. Germline V gene data show CDR1 as LNHDA and CDR2 as SQIVND (reference sequence). The CDR3 loop reads CASSISRDYNEQFF. The CDR3 DNA is TGTGCCAGTAGTATCTCCCGGGACTACAATGAGCAGTTCTTC.

This clone was picked up a small number of times. V is TRBV27 and J is TRBJ1-1; 7 bases align to TRBD1. Unmatched junction bases numbered 4, after V lost 4 bases and J lost 2 bases. The CDR3 consists of 14 residues. Germline V lookup: CDR1 MNHEY, CDR2 SMNVEV (reference sequence). Here the CDR3 reads CASSSTGQNTEAFF. CDR3 sequence (DNA): TGTGCCAGCAGTTCGACAGGGCAAAACACTGAAGCTTTCTTT.

J is TRBJ1-1 and V is TRBV9, with a weak D call TRBD1 (5 bases). CDR3 length: 14 residues. The germline CDR1 and CDR2 sequences are SGDLS and YYNGEE. V was shortened by 0 bases and J by 6 bases, with 12 bases between the two germline ends. CDR3 amino acids: CASSVAARDAEAFF. The DNA for the CDR3 is TGTGCCAGCAGCGTAGCCGCCAGGGACGCTGAAGCTTTCTTT.

The gene calls are TRBV6-6 and TRBJ1-2; 9 positions match TRBD1. This CDR3 is built from 13 residues. Germline trimming cut 5 bases from V and 6 bases from J; bases unmatched to any gene: 4. The germline CDR1 and CDR2 sequences are MNHNY and SVGAGI (reference sequence). In DNA form, the CDR3 reads TGTGCCAGCAGTAGAAGACAGGGGGATGGCTACACCTTC. Its translation: CASSRRQGDGYTF.

This clone was recorded only once. This rearrangement joins TRBV11-2 to TRBJ1-1; 9 bases are shared with TRBD1. Germline V CDR1 and CDR2: SGHAT, FQNNGV. With V trimmed by 5 bases and J by 3 bases, 4 bases remained unmatched. The CDR3 extends over 14 amino acids. CDR3 amino acids: CASSINRGHTEAFF. The CDR3 DNA reads TGTGCCAGCAGCATAAACAGGGGGCACACTGAAGCTTTCTTT.

Only a few counts were recorded for this clone. V and J are TRBV18 and TRBJ2-3; 7 bases are a match to TRBD1. The CDR3 runs to 16 residues. Germline V gives CDR1 KGHSH, CDR2 LQKENI. J gave up 3 bases and V 5 bases, and 11 bases lay outside the gene matches. The CDR3 DNA follows: TGTGCCAGCTCAGTGGTTCAGGGGGTGACGACAGATACGCAGTATTTT. As protein: CASSVVQGVTTDTQYF.

There are a few counts of this clone. The CDR3 loop is CASSYQGQETQYF. The CDR3 nucleotides read TGTGCCAGCAGCTACCAGGGTCAAGAGACCCAGTACTTC. The rearrangement joins TRBV7-3 to TRBJ2-5, with D possibly matching TRBD1 (5 bases). Germline-derived CDR1 and CDR2 are SGHTA and FQGTGA. The CDR3 has 13 amino acids. The germline V and J ends were trimmed by 4 bases and 2 bases, with 8 bases remaining between them. Full variable domain (outside the CDR3, taken from reference TRBV7-3 and TRBJ2-5): GAGVSQTPSNKVTEKGKYVELRCDPISGHTALYWYRQSLGQGPEFLIYFQGTGAADDSGLPNDRFFAVRPEGSVSTLKIQRTERGDSAVYLCASSYQGQETQYFGPGTRLLVL.

This clone came up a few times. The rearrangement joins TRBV6-5 to TRBJ2-3; TRBD2 matches at 8 bases. Germline CDR1 MNHEY, CDR2 SVGAGI. Trimming took 7 bases from V and 2 from J; bases not matched to a gene: 5. CDR3 length: 14 residues. CDR3 loop: CASKAGGATDTQYF. CDR3 coding DNA: TGTGCCAGCAAGGCCGGGGGGGCCACAGATACGCAGTATTTT.

This clone was counted only a few times. V gene TRBV15 combines with J gene TRBJ2-2, with D tentatively TRBD1 or TRBD2 (5 bases each). The CDR3 is 15 residues long. Germline V CDR1 and CDR2: LNHNV, YYDKDF (reference sequence). Trimming shortened V by 9 bases and J by 1 base, and 15 bases separated the two germline ends. This CDR3 reads CATKAGTRNTGELFF. The DNA of the CDR3 is TGTGCCACAAAGGCCGGGACGCGGAACACCGGGGAGCTGTTTTTT.

The V gene is TRBV6-6, the J gene TRBJ2-5; no firm D call. The CDR3 runs to 14 residues. Between the trimmed V and J ends, which lost 0 bases and 1 base, there was a span of 6 bases. Germline CDR1 reads MNHNY; CDR2 reads SVGAGI (reference sequence). The DNA for the CDR3 is TGTGCCAGCAGTTACTCTGCAGCCCAAGAGACCCAGTACTTC. Protein sequence: CASSYSAAQETQYF.

This clone was seen more than once but under ten times. The chain couples TRBV10-3 to TRBJ2-5; 7 nucleotides align to TRBD1. The ends lost 4 bases at V and 5 bases at J; junction bases unmatched: 4. The CDR3 is 13 residues long. From germline, CDR1 is ENHRY and CDR2 SYGVKD. The CDR3 spells CAISAGGRETQYF. The CDR3 DNA sequence: TGTGCCATCAGTGCAGGGGGAAGGGAGACCCAGTACTTC.

This chain joins TRBV28 and TRBJ1-4; no clear D gene. CDR3 length: 13 residues. In germline, CDR1 is MDHEN, CDR2 SYDVKM. V was clipped by 3 bases and J by 4 bases, with 6 bases between them. The CDR3 DNA reads TGTGCCAGCAGTTTTTTACGTAATGAAAAACTGTTTTTT. Its protein product is CASSFLRNEKLFF.

The V and J genes are TRBV29-1 and TRBJ2-7; 10 bases align to TRBD1. The CDR3 has 15 amino acids. The germline gives CDR1 SQVTM, CDR2 ANQGSEA. With 7 bases clipped from V and 2 bases from J, the junction kept 11 bases outside the gene matches. The CDR3 is CSARRGQGVTYEQYF. The CDR3 nucleotides read TGCAGCGCGAGACGAGGACAGGGGGTAACCTACGAGCAGTACTTC.

This clone was observed a handful of times. The rearrangement joins TRBV2 to TRBJ1-1, with D maybe TRBD1 (6 bases). There are 12 residues in the CDR3. Germline-derived CDR1 and CDR2 are SNHLY and FYNNEI. Trimming removed 6 bases at V and 5 bases at J, with 10 bases between. The CDR3 loop reads CASSQGRTEAFF. The CDR3 bases are TGTGCCAGCAGCCAGGGGAGAACTGAAGCTTTCTTT.

This clone was observed a handful of times. This chain uses TRBV7-2 with TRBJ2-7; the match to TRBD1 covers 8 bases. The CDR3 length is 14 residues. The V gene's germline CDR1 is SGHTA and CDR2 FQGNSA. J gave up 5 bases and V 5 bases, and 8 bases lay outside the gene matches. CDR3 bases: TGTGCCAGCAGCGCAACAGGGGGGAGGCACGAGCAGTACTTC. Its protein product is CASSATGGRHEQYF. Full variable domain (rest looked up from reference TRBV7-2 and TRBJ2-7): GAGVSQSPSNKVTEKGKDVELRCDPISGHTALYWYRQSLGQGLEFLIYFQGNSAPDKSGLPSDRFSAERTGGSVSTLTIQRTQQEDSAVYLCASSATGGRHEQYFGPGTRLTVT.

This clone was seen a few times. The chain links TRBV10-3 to TRBJ2-7; 13 positions agree with TRBD2. Germline lookup yields CDR1 ENHRY and CDR2 SYGVKD. CDR3 size: 14 residues. V was clipped by 6 bases and J by 2 bases; unmatched bases: 1. CDR3 residues: CAISGLAGAYEQYF. As DNA, the CDR3 is TGTGCCATCAGCGGACTAGCGGGAGCCTACGAGCAGTACTTC.

The chain links TRBV5-4 to TRBJ2-1; tentatively, D is TRBD1 or TRBD2 (5 bases each). Germline CDR1 is SGHNT and CDR2 is YYREEE (reference sequence). Trimming shortened V by 1 base and J by 4 bases, and 15 bases separated the two germline ends. The CDR3 covers 16 residues. CDR3 amino acids: CASSLSGARVYNEQFF. Here the CDR3 DNA reads TGTGCCAGCAGCTTGTCCGGGGCCAGGGTATACAATGAGCAGTTCTTC.

The sample holds a few counts of this clone. The chain links TRBV7-9 to TRBJ2-7, with D hard to call. The V end was cut by 5 bases, the J end by 6 bases, with 11 bases between. The CDR3 is 12 residues long. Germline assignment: CDR1 SEHNR and CDR2 FQNEAQ (reference sequence). Here the CDR3 reads CASSNHASEQYF. The DNA for the CDR3 is TGTGCCAGCAGCAACCACGCTTCCGAGCAGTACTTC.

The rearrangement links TRBV5-1 to TRBJ2-3; TRBD1 aligns across 8 bases. Per the germline V gene, CDR1 is SGHRS and CDR2 is YFSETQ. This CDR3 comprises 14 residues. The V and J ends lost 2 bases and 6 bases, in that order; junction bases with no gene match: 5. The CDR3 loop is CASSFGTGVDTQYF. CDR3 nucleotide sequence: TGCGCCAGCAGCTTCGGGACAGGTGTGGATACGCAGTATTTT. Together with reference TRBV5-1 and TRBJ2-3, the CDR3 gives the full variable domain: KAGVTQTPRYLIKTRGQQVTLSCSPISGHRSVSWYQQTPGQGLQFLFEYFSETQRNKGNFPGRFSGRQFSNSRSEMNVSTLELGDSALYLCASSFGTGVDTQYFGPGTRLTVL.

This clone has only a few counts. The chain combines TRBV18 with TRBJ2-1; D uncertain. Germline loops: CDR1 KGHSH, CDR2 LQKENI. This CDR3 has 12 residues. Trimming shortened V by 2 bases and J by 10 bases, and 9 bases separated the two germline ends. The CDR3 loop is CASSPMAGEQFF. The CDR3 nucleotides are TGTGCCAGCTCACCAATGGCCGGGGAGCAGTTCTTC.

The rearrangement joins TRBV2 to TRBJ2-7; 11 positions match TRBD1. The junction had 10 bases not matched to a gene; V was cut back by 6 bases and J by 6 bases. The CDR3 runs 15 residues. The germline V gene encodes CDR1 SNHLY and CDR2 FYNNEI. The CDR3 DNA reads as TGTGCCAGCAGGAGCAGGACAGGGGGCTTTCGCGAGCAGTACTTC. This gives the protein CASRSRTGGFREQYF.

V gene TRBV19 combines with J gene TRBJ2-1; 10 positions agree with TRBD1. The CDR3 totals 16 residues. V gave up 6 bases and J gave up 9 bases; unmatched junction bases: 14. CDR1 is LNHDA, CDR2 SQIVND, per germline (reference sequence). The chain's CDR3 is CASRRQGAGVTIEQFF. The CDR3 coding sequence is TGTGCCAGTAGACGACAGGGGGCCGGGGTCACAATTGAGCAGTTCTTC.

The chain combines TRBV15 with TRBJ2-7, with TRBD2 identical over 8 bases. V lost 4 bases to trimming and J lost 5 bases; unmatched junction nucleotides: 7. The CDR3 has 14 residues. Germline V lookup: CDR1 LNHNV, CDR2 YYDKDF (reference sequence). CDR3 sequence reads: CATSTGLARDEQYF. CDR3 bases: TGTGCCACCAGCACAGGACTAGCTCGCGACGAGCAGTACTTC.

This chain joins TRBV7-9 and TRBJ2-3, with a possible D match to TRBD2 (5 bases). V shed 5 bases and J shed 1 base, with 19 bases lying between them. Germline values: CDR1 SEHNR, CDR2 FQNEAQ (reference sequence). The CDR3 is 17 amino acids. The CDR3 reads CASSRRRDAAGTDTQYF. In nucleotides, the CDR3 is TGTGCCAGCAGCCGACGCCGGGATGCTGCCGGCACAGATACGCAGTATTTT.